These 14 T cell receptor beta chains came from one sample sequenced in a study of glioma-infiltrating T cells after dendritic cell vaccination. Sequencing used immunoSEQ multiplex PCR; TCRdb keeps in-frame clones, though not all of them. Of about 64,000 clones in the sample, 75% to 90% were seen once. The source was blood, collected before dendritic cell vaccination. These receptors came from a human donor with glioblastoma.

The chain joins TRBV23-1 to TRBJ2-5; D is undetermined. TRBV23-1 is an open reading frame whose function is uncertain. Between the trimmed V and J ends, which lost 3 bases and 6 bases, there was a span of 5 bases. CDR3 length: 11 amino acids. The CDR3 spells CASSHEQTQYF. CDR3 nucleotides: TGCGCCAGCAGTCACGAGCAGACCCAGTACTTC.

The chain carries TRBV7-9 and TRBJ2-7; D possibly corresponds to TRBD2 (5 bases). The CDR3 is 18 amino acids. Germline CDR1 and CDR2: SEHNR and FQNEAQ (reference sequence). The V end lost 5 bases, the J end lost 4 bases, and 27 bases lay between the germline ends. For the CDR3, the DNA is TGTGCCAGCAGCCCGCAGTGGAGTCGGACTTCGGCCGTATACGAGCAGTACTTC. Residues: CASSPQWSRTSAVYEQYF.

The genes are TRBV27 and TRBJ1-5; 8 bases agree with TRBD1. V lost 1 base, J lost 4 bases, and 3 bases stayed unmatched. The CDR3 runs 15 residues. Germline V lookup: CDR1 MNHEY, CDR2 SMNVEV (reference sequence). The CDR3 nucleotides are TGTGCCAGCAGTTTATGGGGACAGGCGAATCAGCCCCAGCATTTT. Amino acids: CASSLWGQANQPQHF.

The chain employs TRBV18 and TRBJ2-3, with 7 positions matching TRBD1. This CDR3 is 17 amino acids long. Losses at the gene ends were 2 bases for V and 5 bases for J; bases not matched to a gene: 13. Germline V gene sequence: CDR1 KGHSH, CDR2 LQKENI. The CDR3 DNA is TGTGCCAGCTCACCAGCCCACCCCGGACAGGTCCAAGATACGCAGTATTTT. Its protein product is CASSPAHPGQVQDTQYF.

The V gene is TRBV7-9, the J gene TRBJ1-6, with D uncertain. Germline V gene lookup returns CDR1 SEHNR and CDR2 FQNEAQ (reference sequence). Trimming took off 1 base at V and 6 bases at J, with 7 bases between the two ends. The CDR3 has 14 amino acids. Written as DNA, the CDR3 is TGTGCCAGCAGCTTAGGCGGGGTTAATTCACCCCTCCACTTT. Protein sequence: CASSLGGVNSPLHF.

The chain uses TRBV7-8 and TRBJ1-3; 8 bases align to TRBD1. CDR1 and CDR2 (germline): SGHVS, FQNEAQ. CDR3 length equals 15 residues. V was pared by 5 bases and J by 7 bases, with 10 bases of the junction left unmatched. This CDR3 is CASSKNQGARNTIYF. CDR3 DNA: TGTGCCAGCAGCAAAAACCAGGGGGCGAGGAACACCATATATTTT.

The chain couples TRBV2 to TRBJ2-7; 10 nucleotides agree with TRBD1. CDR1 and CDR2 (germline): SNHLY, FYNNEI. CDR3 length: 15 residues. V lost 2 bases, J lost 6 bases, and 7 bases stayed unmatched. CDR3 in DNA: TGTGCCAGCAGTGAACAGCCGGGACAGGGGTCCGAGCAGTACTTC. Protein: CASSEQPGQGSEQYF.

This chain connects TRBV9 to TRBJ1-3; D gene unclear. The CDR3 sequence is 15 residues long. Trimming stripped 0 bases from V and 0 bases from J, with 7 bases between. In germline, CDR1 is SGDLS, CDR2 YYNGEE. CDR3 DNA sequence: TGTGCCAGCAGCGTAGACGGGTACTCTGGAAACACCATATATTTT. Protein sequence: CASSVDGYSGNTIYF.

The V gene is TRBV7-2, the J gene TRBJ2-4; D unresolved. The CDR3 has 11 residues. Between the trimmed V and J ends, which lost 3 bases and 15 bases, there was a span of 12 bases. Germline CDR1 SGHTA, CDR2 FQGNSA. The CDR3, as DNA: TGTGCCAGCAGCTTCCACCAGGATTGGTACTTC. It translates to CASSFHQDWYF.

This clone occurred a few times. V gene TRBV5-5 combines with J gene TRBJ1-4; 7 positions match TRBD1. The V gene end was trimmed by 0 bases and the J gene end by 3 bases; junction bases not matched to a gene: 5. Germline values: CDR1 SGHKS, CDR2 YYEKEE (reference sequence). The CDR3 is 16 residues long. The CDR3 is CASSLGDRASNEKLFF. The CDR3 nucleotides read TGTGCCAGCAGCTTGGGCGACAGGGCCTCTAATGAAAAACTGTTTTTT. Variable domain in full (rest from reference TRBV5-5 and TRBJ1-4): DAGVTQSPTHLIKTRGQQVTLRCSPISGHKSVSWYQQVLGQGPQFIFQYYEKEERGRGNFPDRFSARQFPNYSSELNVNALLLGDSALYLCASSLGDRASNEKLFFGSGTQLSVL.

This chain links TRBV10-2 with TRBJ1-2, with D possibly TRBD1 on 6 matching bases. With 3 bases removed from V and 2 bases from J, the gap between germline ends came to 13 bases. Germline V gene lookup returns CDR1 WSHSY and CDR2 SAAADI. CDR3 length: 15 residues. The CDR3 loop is CASSDMGAGNYGYTF. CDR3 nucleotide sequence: TGCGCCAGCAGTGATATGGGGGCAGGGAACTATGGCTACACCTTC.

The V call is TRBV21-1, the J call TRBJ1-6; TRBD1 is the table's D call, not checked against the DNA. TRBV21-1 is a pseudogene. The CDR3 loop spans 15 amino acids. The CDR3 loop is CASSPTTGGWSPLHF. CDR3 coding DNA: TGTGCCAGCAGTCCCACGACAGGCGGCTGGTCACCCCTCCACTTT.

CDR3 nucleotides: TGCGCCAGCAGCTTGGTTACCCCGAGCACCGGGGAGCTGTTTTTT. Translating it yields CASSLVTPSTGELFF. The chain recombines TRBV5-1 with TRBJ2-2; no firm D call. Trimming cost V 0 bases and J 4 bases, with 10 bases left between them. From germline, CDR1 is SGHRS and CDR2 YFSETQ. CDR3 length equals 15 residues. Full variable domain (rest looked up from reference TRBV5-1 and TRBJ2-2): KAGVTQTPRYLIKTRGQQVTLSCSPISGHRSVSWYQQTPGQGLQFLFEYFSETQRNKGNFPGRFSGRQFSNSRSEMNVSTLELGDSALYLCASSLVTPSTGELFFGEGSRLTVL.

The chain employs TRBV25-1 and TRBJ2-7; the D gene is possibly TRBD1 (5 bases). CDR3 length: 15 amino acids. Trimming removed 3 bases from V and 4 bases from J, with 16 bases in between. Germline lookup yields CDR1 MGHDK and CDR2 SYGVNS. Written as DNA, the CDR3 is TGTGCCAGCAGTGAGGGGTCCCAGGGTAGATACGAGCAGTACTTC. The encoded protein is CASSEGSQGRYEQYF.